The next 14 T cell receptor beta chains were all read from a single sample in a study of blood T cell repertoires in COVID-19. Profiling relied on immunoSEQ multiplex PCR, and the TCRdb table lists in-frame clones only, not all of them. The top ten hold about 14% of the sample, which has roughly 190,000 clones, roughly 84% seen once. The material sequenced was peripheral blood. The receptors come from a woman aged 65 to 85 with COVID-19, enrolled during active disease.

CDR3 amino acids: CASSFQSNTEAFF. CDR3 coding DNA: TGCGCCAGCAGCTTTCAGTCGAACACTGAAGCTTTCTTT. This chain uses TRBV5-1 with TRBJ1-1; D is uncertain. Trimming took 2 bases from V and 1 from J, leaving 6 bases between them. Per germline, CDR1 SGHRS and CDR2 YFSETQ. CDR3 size: 13 residues.

This clone was found many times. The chain combines TRBV7-8 with TRBJ1-1, with D hard to call. Germline CDR1 reads SGHVS; CDR2 reads FQNEAQ. The V end was cut by 5 bases, the J end by 2 bases, with 15 bases between. The length of the CDR3 is 15 residues. CDR3 protein: CASSHSSGINTEAFF. The CDR3 DNA is TGTGCCAGCAGCCACAGCTCAGGCATAAACACTGAAGCTTTCTTT.

Only a few counts were recorded for this clone. This chain uses TRBV5-4 with TRBJ2-1, with D perhaps matching TRBD2 (7 bases). Trimming removed 0 bases at V and 5 bases at J, with 12 bases between. This CDR3 spans 15 amino acids. Germline V gene lookup returns CDR1 SGHNT and CDR2 YYREEE (reference sequence). CDR3 in amino acids: CASSLAGGPNNEQFF. Written as DNA, the CDR3 is TGTGCCAGCAGCTTGGCCGGGGGGCCGAACAATGAGCAGTTCTTC.

This clone has a single count. The gene calls are TRBV19 and TRBJ2-1, with a tentative D call TRBD2 (6 bases). CDR3 size: 10 residues. Trimming cost V 5 bases and J 13 bases, with 9 bases left between them. Germline V gene lookup returns CDR1 LNHDA and CDR2 SQIVND (reference sequence). CDR3 protein: CASSGGYQFF. CDR3 nucleotide sequence: TGTGCCAGTAGTGGAGGGTACCAGTTCTTC. Full variable domain (outside the CDR3, taken from reference TRBV19 and TRBJ2-1): DGGITQSPKYLFRKEGQNVTLSCEQNLNHDAMYWYRQDPGQGLRLIYYSQIVNDFQKGDIAEGYSVSREKKESFPLTVTSAQKNPTAFYLCASSGGYQFFGPGTRLTVL.

This chain joins TRBV5-1 and TRBJ2-1; D is possibly TRBD1 (5 bases). Germline V lookup: CDR1 SGHRS, CDR2 YFSETQ. The CDR3 totals 14 residues. Trimming stripped 2 bases from V and 6 bases from J, with 12 bases between. CDR3 sequence reads: CASSLQDTINEQFF. The CDR3 DNA reads as TGCGCCAGCAGCTTACAGGATACAATCAATGAGCAGTTCTTC.

This chain links TRBV5-1 with TRBJ2-3; TRBD1 matches 11 bases. V trimming: 7 bases; J trimming: 3 bases; junction bases outside the gene matches: 1. Germline V lookup: CDR1 SGHRS, CDR2 YFSETQ. This CDR3 is 13 amino acids long. The CDR3 DNA follows: TGCGCCAGCGGGGACAGGGGGACAGATACGCAGTATTTT. Translating gives CASGDRGTDTQYF.

CDR3 sequence (DNA): TGTGCCAGCAGCTTAACGGGGTCAGGGAGGTACTATGGCTACACCTTC. This sequence encodes CASSLTGSGRYYGYTF. This chain joins TRBV11-2 and TRBJ1-2, with a weak D call TRBD1 (5 bases). Per germline, CDR1 SGHAT and CDR2 FQNNGV. Trimming stripped 2 bases from V and 3 bases from J, with 16 bases between. This CDR3 spans 16 amino acids.

The rearrangement uses TRBV5-1 and TRBJ1-2; D may be TRBD1 (5 bases). The V and J ends lost 0 bases and 2 bases respectively, with 11 bases between them. This CDR3 has 15 residues. Germline assignment: CDR1 SGHRS and CDR2 YFSETQ. CDR3 nucleotide sequence: TGCGCCAGCAGCTTGGAATTCGGGGGAAACTATGGCTACACCTTC. Translated: CASSLEFGGNYGYTF.

The chain combines TRBV27 with TRBJ2-6; 8 positions agree with TRBD1. The CDR3 is 16 amino acids. Germline CDR1 is MNHEY and CDR2 is SMNVEV (reference sequence). The V and J ends lost 6 bases and 0 bases, in that order; junction bases with no gene match: 4. The CDR3 sequence: CASSSTGVSGANVLTF. CDR3 sequence (DNA): TGTGCCAGCAGCTCGACAGGGGTCTCTGGGGCCAACGTCCTGACTTTC.

The chain's CDR3 is CASSYPGQGGTNGYTF. In DNA, the CDR3 is TGTGCCAGCAGCTACCCCGGACAGGGAGGGACTAACGGCTACACCTTC. The rearrangement links TRBV7-2 to TRBJ1-2, with 8 positions matching TRBD1. The trim removed 4 bases at V and 8 bases at J, leaving 15 bases unmatched. Germline V gives CDR1 SGHTA, CDR2 FQGNSA. This CDR3 spans 16 amino acids. Together with reference TRBV7-2 and TRBJ1-2, the CDR3 gives the full variable domain: GAGVSQSPSNKVTEKGKDVELRCDPISGHTALYWYRQSLGQGLEFLIYFQGNSAPDKSGLPSDRFSAERTGGSVSTLTIQRTQQEDSAVYLCASSYPGQGGTNGYTFGSGTRLTVV.

The J gene is TRBJ1-1, the V gene TRBV3-1 (or the pseudogene TRBV3-2); D may be TRBD1 (5 bases). In germline, CDR1 is LGHDT, CDR2 YNNKEL (reference sequence). CDR3 length: 14 residues. Deletions cut 2 bases from V and 1 base from J, with 8 bases between. The CDR3 DNA reads as TGTGCCAGCAGCCAATACAGGCGGAACACTGAAGCTTTCTTT. It yields the protein CASSQYRRNTEAFF.

CDR3 loop: CASSVGHGQETQYF. DNA of the CDR3: TGTGCCAGCAGTGTGGGGCATGGACAAGAGACCCAGTACTTC. The J gene is TRBJ2-5, the V gene TRBV2, with a possible D match to TRBD1 (5 bases). The CDR3 runs 14 residues. CDR1 and CDR2 (germline): SNHLY, FYNNEI. With 4 bases removed from V and 2 bases from J, the gap between germline ends came to 11 bases.

V is TRBV19 and J is TRBJ1-1, with TRBD1 identical over 7 bases. Germline V gene lookup returns CDR1 LNHDA and CDR2 SQIVND (reference sequence). V lost 5 bases, J lost 1 base, and 7 bases stayed unmatched. The CDR3 runs 15 residues. DNA of the CDR3: TGTGCCAGTAGTCCAATGGGACAGCAGAACACTGAAGCTTTCTTT. Residues: CASSPMGQQNTEAFF.

This chain joins TRBV24-1 and TRBJ2-1, with D unresolved. The germline V and J ends were trimmed by 5 bases and 6 bases, with 7 bases remaining between them. This CDR3 spans 12 amino acids. The V gene's germline CDR1 is KGHDR and CDR2 SFDVKD. CDR3 protein: CATSVSSNEQFF. Written as DNA, the CDR3 is TGTGCCACCAGTGTGTCGTCCAATGAGCAGTTCTTC.